The source of this T cell receptor (beta chain) is a study of T cell responses to AZD1222 COVID-19 vaccine. Germline CDR1 reads KGHDR; CDR2 reads SFDVKD. The length of the CDR3 is 15 residues. The V gene lost 4 bases and the J gene lost 0 bases, with 11 bases spanning the gap. Overall study findings and caveats: Once two AZD1222 doses were given, Spike-specific TCR breadth and depth went up. Repertoire sampling happened only post peak T cell response. Researchers report vaccine-associated CD4 TCRs spanning spike, with dominance at 160-218 and 743-854.

To note about this clone: The antigen is unknown.

Profiled with immunoSEQ multiplex PCR; TCRdb holds only in-frame clones, not every one. The profile shows 150,000 to 200,000 clones, 85% to 95% of them singletons. The TCR was taken from an adult in good health. The V and J genes are TRBV24-1 and TRBJ2-5; no firm D call. The sequenced sample was peripheral blood, obtained on day 0 of AZD1222 vaccination. CDR3 protein: CATSDPARDQETQYF. The CDR3, as DNA: TGTGCCACCAGTGACCCAGCCCGGGACCAAGAGACCCAGTACTTC.